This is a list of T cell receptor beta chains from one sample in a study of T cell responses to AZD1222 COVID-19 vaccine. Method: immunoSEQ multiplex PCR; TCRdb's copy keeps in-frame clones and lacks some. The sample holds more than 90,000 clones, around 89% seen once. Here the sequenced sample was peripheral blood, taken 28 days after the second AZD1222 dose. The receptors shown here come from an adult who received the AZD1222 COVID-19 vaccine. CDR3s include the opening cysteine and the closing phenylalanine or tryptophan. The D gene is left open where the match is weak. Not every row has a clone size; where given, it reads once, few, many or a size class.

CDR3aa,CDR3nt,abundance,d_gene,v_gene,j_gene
CASSVRDSNQPQHF,TGTGCCAGTAGTGTCCGGGACAGCAATCAGCCCCAGCATTTT,.,.,TRBV19,TRBJ1-5
CASGTGDSHEQYF,TGTGCCAGCGGGACAGGGGATTCCCACGAGCAGTACTTC,.,TRBD1,TRBV6-5,TRBJ2-7
CATSGLYNEQFF,TGTGCCACCAGTGGGTTGTACAATGAGCAGTTCTTC,.,.,TRBV15,TRBJ2-1
CASRGSAAKAFF,TGTGCCAGTAGGGGCAGCGCCGCAAAAGCTTTCTTT,.,.,TRBV12-3/TRBV12-4,TRBJ1-1
CAISPQGGNQPQHF,TGTGCCATCAGTCCCCAGGGGGGTAATCAGCCCCAGCATTTT,.,TRBD1,TRBV10-3,TRBJ1-5
CASSLTSGPSQTQYF,TGTGCCAGCAGCTTAACTAGCGGGCCTTCGCAAACGCAGTATTTT,.,TRBD2,TRBV7-3,TRBJ2-3
CSARFRDTQYF,TGCAGTGCTAGGTTTCGGGATACGCAGTATTTT,once,.,TRBV20-1,TRBJ2-3
CASSGTGGSLWGYTF,TGTGCCAGCAGCGGAACTGGGGGGAGTCTATGGGGCTACACCTTC,.,.,TRBV5-6,TRBJ1-2
CASREPGQGAYEQYF,TGTGCCAGCAGGGAGCCGGGACAGGGGGCCTACGAGCAGTACTTC,.,TRBD1,TRBV6-5,TRBJ2-7
CASRDTGAGANVLTF,TGCGCCAGCAGGGACACAGGGGCCGGGGCCAACGTCCTGACTTTC,.,TRBD1,TRBV10-2,TRBJ2-6
CASSLSLAGYYEQYF,TGTGCCAGCAGTTTATCGCTAGCGGGGTACTACGAGCAGTACTTC,.,TRBD2,TRBV27,TRBJ2-7
CASSLFGDQPQHF,TGCGCCAGCAGCTTGTTTGGCGATCAGCCCCAGCATTTT,.,.,TRBV5-1,TRBJ1-5
CASSLERFTSVRDYGYTF,TGTGCCAGCAGCTTAGAACGGTTCACCTCAGTCAGAGACTATGGCTACACCTTC,once,.,TRBV7-9,TRBJ1-2
CASSEGTGKIGNQPQHF,TGTGCCAGCAGTGAAGGGACAGGGAAAATTGGCAATCAGCCCCAGCATTTT,few,TRBD1,TRBV2,TRBJ1-5
CASSTGQAQGTRPTDTQYF,TGTGCCAGCAGCACCGGACAGGCCCAGGGGACGCGGCCCACAGATACGCAGTATTTT,.,TRBD1,TRBV7-9,TRBJ2-3
CASSQGAITDTQYF,TGCGCCAGCAGCCAAGGCGCGATCACAGATACGCAGTATTTT,.,.,TRBV4-1,TRBJ2-3
CASSQWGLAGANTGELFF,TGTGCCAGCAGCCAATGGGGACTAGCGGGAGCGAACACCGGGGAGCTGTTTTTT,.,TRBD2,TRBV7-2,TRBJ2-2
CAWSLAGGLSGGELFF,TGTGCCTGGAGTCTGGCGGGAGGGCTTTCCGGCGGGGAGCTGTTTTTT,once,TRBD2,TRBV30,TRBJ2-2
CASSLGGPGNTIYF,TGTGCCAGCAGTCTGGGGGGGCCTGGAAACACCATATATTTT,.,.,TRBV6-5,TRBJ1-3
CASSHFWTGGALTAF,TGTGCCAGCAGCCATTTTTGGACAGGGGGCGCATTAACAGCTTTT,.,TRBD1,TRBV4-2,TRBJ1-4
CATSRDYQESSYNEQFF,TGTGCCACCAGCAGAGATTATCAGGAGAGCTCCTACAATGAGCAGTTCTTC,.,.,TRBV15,TRBJ2-1
CASSLSGGYQPQHF,TGTGCCAGCAGCTTATCAGGGGGGTATCAGCCCCAGCATTTT,.,TRBD1,TRBV7-2,TRBJ1-5
CASSLGDMNAEAFF,TGCGCCAGCAGCTTGGGTGACATGAATGCTGAAGCTTTCTTT,few,.,TRBV5-1,TRBJ1-1
CASGPQGSLGGNTIYF,TGTGCTAGTGGTCCCCAGGGGTCCCTAGGAGGAAACACCATATATTTT,.,.,TRBV12-5,TRBJ1-3
CASSPGQVTYEQYF,TGTGCCAGCTCACCGGGACAGGTTACCTACGAGCAGTACTTC,.,TRBD1,TRBV18,TRBJ2-7
CASSKGQGHTEAFF,TGTGCCAGCAGTAAAGGACAGGGACACACTGAAGCTTTCTTT,.,TRBD1,TRBV2,TRBJ1-1
CSVQGRGGNTIYF,TGCAGCGTTCAAGGGAGAGGTGGAAACACCATATATTTT,.,.,TRBV29-1,TRBJ1-3
CASSPRGGPSYEQYF,TGTGCCAGCAGTCCCCGAGGCGGGCCTTCCTACGAGCAGTACTTC,once,.,TRBV28,TRBJ2-7
CSVGSSEPQHF,TGCAGCGTTGGTTCTTCGGAGCCCCAGCATTTT,.,.,TRBV29-1,TRBJ1-5
CASSIDSGVSYEQYF,TGTGCCAGTAGTATAGATTCCGGGGTCTCCTACGAGCAGTACTTC,.,.,TRBV19,TRBJ2-7
CASSSRSGVVTGELFF,TGTGCCAGCAGCTCCCGATCGGGAGTAGTAACCGGGGAGCTGTTTTTT,.,.,TRBV7-3,TRBJ2-2
CASSVGDINQPQHF,TGTGCCAGCAGCGTAGGGGACATAAATCAGCCCCAGCATTTT,.,.,TRBV9,TRBJ1-5
CASSEGRGWETQYF,TGTGCCAGCAGTGAAGGACGGGGGTGGGAGACCCAGTACTTC,.,.,TRBV2,TRBJ2-5
CAWSGAETTYF,TGTGCCTGGAGTGGGGCAGAGACCACGTACTTC,.,.,TRBV30,TRBJ2-7
CASSYTGSVLGVETQYF,TGTGCCAGCAGCTATACGGGGAGCGTGCTAGGGGTGGAGACCCAGTACTTC,.,.,TRBV11-3,TRBJ2-5
CASSFDAGLTPYEQYF,TGTGCCAGCAGTTTCGATGCGGGCCTGACTCCCTACGAGCAGTACTTC,.,.,TRBV28,TRBJ2-7
CASSQYRTAGGISYEQYF,TGTGCCAGCAGTCAATATCGGACGGCGGGGGGGATCTCCTACGAGCAGTACTTC,.,TRBD2,TRBV4-2,TRBJ2-7
CASRRGNGYEQYF,TGTGCCAGCAGGCGAGGGAACGGATACGAGCAGTACTTC,.,.,TRBV27,TRBJ2-7
CASSWFQGAGELFF,TGTGCCAGCAGCTGGTTTCAGGGGGCCGGGGAGCTGTTTTTT,once,TRBD1,TRBV11-2,TRBJ2-2
CSVVGLAVLCSYEQYF,TGCAGCGTTGTCGGACTAGCGGTCCTTTGCTCCTACGAGCAGTACTTC,.,TRBD2,TRBV29-1,TRBJ2-7
CASSYSRRNSGNTIYF,TGTGCCAGCAGTTACTCGAGACGGAACTCTGGAAACACCATATATTTT,.,.,TRBV6-6,TRBJ1-3
CAWSPLEHNEQFF,TGTGCCTGGAGTCCTTTAGAGCACAATGAGCAGTTCTTC,.,.,TRBV30,TRBJ2-1
CASSLTGPIFQETQYF,TGCGCCAGCAGCTTAACAGGGCCTATATTTCAAGAGACCCAGTACTTC,.,.,TRBV5-1,TRBJ2-5
CASSLEGTGKSSGAFF,TGTGCCAGCAGCTTAGAGGGGACGGGGAAATCATCCGGAGCTTTCTTT,.,.,TRBV7-2,TRBJ1-1
CASSLGGANSGNTIYF,TGTGCCAGCAGTTTGGGGGGGGCGAACTCTGGAAACACCATATATTTT,.,.,TRBV27,TRBJ1-3
CASSSSILSSYEQYF,TGTGCCAGCAGCTCGTCCATACTAAGCTCCTACGAGCAGTACTTC,.,.,TRBV5-4,TRBJ2-7
CASSLPDRGRQPQHF,TGTGCCAGCAGTTTACCTGACAGGGGGCGACAGCCCCAGCATTTT,once,TRBD1,TRBV28,TRBJ1-5
CASSPRTGQGRTDTQYF,TGCGCCAGCAGCCCCCGGACGGGACAGGGAAGGACAGATACGCAGTATTTT,.,TRBD1,TRBV4-3,TRBJ2-3
CSVEGGRGGVSYGYTF,TGCAGCGTTGAAGGGGGGAGGGGTGGAGTGAGCTATGGCTACACCTTC,.,.,TRBV29-1,TRBJ1-2
CASSFGTGRVSTEAFF,TGCGCCAGCAGTTTCGGGACAGGGAGGGTGTCCACTGAAGCTTTCTTT,.,TRBD1,TRBV5-1,TRBJ1-1
CSVEGSTISEAFF,TGCAGCGTTGAAGGCTCTACAATTTCTGAAGCTTTCTTT,.,.,TRBV29-1,TRBJ1-1
CASSPRSGYEQYF,TGTGCCAGCTCACCACGATCAGGGTACGAGCAGTACTTC,.,.,TRBV18,TRBJ2-7
CASSPGRYNEQFF,TGTGCCAGCAGCCCCGGACGGTACAATGAGCAGTTCTTC,.,.,TRBV7-3,TRBJ2-1
CASSFQNVGAEAFF,TGCGCCAGCAGCTTCCAAAACGTGGGGGCTGAAGCTTTCTTT,.,.,TRBV5-1,TRBJ1-1
CASSQESGTGAETQYF,TGCGCCAGCAGCCAAGAGAGCGGGACAGGGGCAGAGACCCAGTACTTC,.,TRBD1,TRBV4-3,TRBJ2-5
CASTAGEGRRPFF,TGTGCCAGCACCGCCGGAGAGGGGCGCCGCCCGTTCTTC,.,.,TRBV6-5,TRBJ2-1
CATSRDQGRDYGYTF,TGTGCCACCAGCAGAGACCAGGGTCGAGACTATGGCTACACCTTC,.,.,TRBV15,TRBJ1-2
CASSYSRQGPGELFF,TGTGCCAGCAGTTACTCCCGACAGGGGCCCGGGGAGCTGTTTTTT,.,TRBD1,TRBV6-6,TRBJ2-2
CASSFGRKGSYEQYF,TGTGCCAGCAGCTTCGGGCGAAAGGGCTCCTACGAGCAGTACTTC,.,.,TRBV11-3,TRBJ2-7